One and the same sample provided the 31 T cell receptor beta chains below, sequenced in a study of T cells in Graves' hyperthyroidism and ophthalmopathy. Researchers amplified the TCR beta CDR3 regions from RNA transcripts. Carried out on the TCR CDR3, a first-round RT-PCR used the HTBI primer set. TCRdb redid the calling of the multiplex PCR reads with MiXCR, one entry per CDR3 protein. The table has 550,000 to 600,000 distinct CDR3 sequences, roughly 17% seen once. The sample was blood. Receptor source: a woman under 30 with Graves' hyperthyroidism.

V and J are TRBV15 and TRBJ1-3, with a possible D match to TRBD1 (5 bases). Germline assignment: CDR1 LNHNV and CDR2 YYDKDF (reference sequence). The CDR3 totals 15 residues. The V end lost 0 bases, the J end lost 5 bases, and 11 bases lay between the germline ends. CDR3 protein: CATSRDLTERNTIYF. CDR3 coding DNA: TGTGCCACCAGCAGAGATCTGACAGAGAGAAACACCATATATTTT.

This clonotype was recorded at least ten times. V and J are TRBV5-1 and TRBJ1-1; D not certain. Germline V gives CDR1 SGHRS, CDR2 YFSETQ. V was trimmed by 0 bases and J by 1 base, leaving 10 bases between them. This CDR3 comprises 15 residues. CDR3 sequence reads: CASSLAGKRNTEAFF. CDR3 nucleotides: TGCGCCAGCAGCTTGGCCGGGAAACGGAACACTGAAGCTTTCTTT.

As for this clonotype: This could be a read error, since a much larger clone is one nucleotide away. This sequence joins TRBV30 and TRBJ2-1; D uncertain. CDR1 and CDR2 (germline): GTSNPN, SVGIG (reference sequence). CDR3 length: 15 amino acids. Deletions cut 4 bases from V and 4 bases from J, with 17 bases between. CDR3 coding DNA: TGTGCCTGGACTGTGGCCCTGGGATCATACAATGAGCAGTTCTTC. This translates into CAWTVALGSYNEQFF.

The chain is built from TRBV2 and TRBJ1-1; perhaps TRBD1 as D (6 bases). Germline V lookup: CDR1 SNHLY, CDR2 FYNNEI. The V end lost 6 bases, the J end lost 6 bases, and 20 bases lay between the germline ends. The CDR3 contains 15 residues. Here the CDR3 DNA reads TGTGCCAGCAGCCGAGGGCCCCAAGGGGGGCCTGAAGCTTTCTTT. It specifies CASSRGPQGGPEAFF.

This chain links TRBV27 with TRBJ1-5, with D unclear. The germline V gene encodes CDR1 MNHEY and CDR2 SMNVEV (reference sequence). The CDR3 consists of 13 residues. The V and J ends lost 4 bases and 4 bases respectively, with 8 bases between them. In nucleotides, the CDR3 is TGTGCCAGCAGTTGGGGTAGGAATCAGCCCCAGCATTTT. Encoded protein: CASSWGRNQPQHF.

Turning to this clonotype: A much larger clone differs from this one at a single base, so this may be a read error. This rearrangement joins TRBV30 to TRBJ2-1; D is undetermined. The germline V and J ends were trimmed by 2 bases and 10 bases, with 15 bases remaining between them. Germline V lookup: CDR1 GTSNPN, CDR2 SVGIG (reference sequence). The length of the CDR3 is 13 residues. The CDR3 coding sequence is TGTGCCTGGAGTTGGGCCCTGAGGAACGAGCAGTTCTTC. Translation: CAWSWALRNEQFF.

This clonotype showed up many times. The gene calls are TRBV28 and TRBJ1-2, with D perhaps TRBD1 (5 bases). V lost 1 base and J 3 bases, leaving 6 bases between the germline ends. The CDR3 length is 13 residues. Germline V gene data show CDR1 as MDHEN and CDR2 as SYDVKM. Here the CDR3 DNA reads TGTGCCAGCAGTTTATCAGGGTACTATGGCTACACCTTC. This encodes CASSLSGYYGYTF.

The chain recombines TRBV28 with TRBJ2-7; TRBD1 aligns across 7 bases. V dropped 7 bases and J dropped 4; count of bases not matched to a gene: 4. Looked up from germline, CDR1 is MDHEN and CDR2 is SYDVKM. There are 12 residues in the CDR3. CDR3 sequence: CASIGTVYEQYF. The CDR3 DNA is TGTGCCAGCATCGGGACAGTTTACGAGCAGTACTTC.

The chain couples TRBV19 to TRBJ2-1, with 14 nucleotides matching TRBD2. With 4 bases clipped from V and 9 bases from J, the junction kept 2 bases outside the gene matches. Per germline, CDR1 LNHDA and CDR2 SQIVND (reference sequence). This CDR3 region has 14 residues. The CDR3 protein is CASSTGLAGVEQFF. DNA for the CDR3: TGTGCCAGTAGTACGGGACTAGCGGGAGTTGAGCAGTTCTTC.

This sequence joins TRBV25-1 and TRBJ2-2; 10 bases are shared with TRBD2. Germline V gene sequence: CDR1 MGHDK, CDR2 SYGVNS. CDR3 size: 18 residues. The V gene end was trimmed by 2 bases and the J gene end by 4 bases; junction bases not matched to a gene: 10. CDR3 in DNA: TGTGCCAGCAGTGAAGGTCTAGCGGGAGCTTGGGTCACCGGGGAGCTGTTTTTT. The encoded protein is CASSEGLAGAWVTGELFF.

V gene TRBV7-9 combines with J gene TRBJ1-5, with D perhaps TRBD1 (5 bases). This CDR3 spans 14 amino acids. V shed 5 bases and J shed 5 bases, with 13 bases lying between them. The germline gives CDR1 SEHNR, CDR2 FQNEAQ (reference sequence). The CDR3 DNA sequence: TGTGCCAGCAGCGCCAGTGGAGGGGATCAGCCCCAGCATTTT. Translating gives CASSASGGDQPQHF.

This clonotype appeared many times. J is TRBJ1-1 and V is TRBV6-1; no clear D. V was shortened by 5 bases and J by 8 bases, with 9 bases between the two germline ends. The CDR3 has 11 residues. Germline CDR1 is MNHNS and CDR2 is SASEGT. The CDR3 sequence is CASSNQVEAFF. The DNA of the CDR3 is TGTGCCAGCAGTAACCAGGTAGAAGCTTTCTTT.

In nucleotides, the CDR3 is TGCGCCAGCAGCTTTTACAGGGGGCAGGGGGAGCAGTTCTTC. Translated: CASSFYRGQGEQFF. This chain joins TRBV5-1 and TRBJ2-1; the match to TRBD1 covers 9 bases. CDR1 is SGHRS and CDR2 is YFSETQ in the germline V gene. The ends lost 2 bases at V and 10 bases at J; junction bases unmatched: 7. The CDR3 runs 14 residues.

The chain has TRBV5-4 and TRBJ2-3; weak D call: TRBD2 (6 bases). V was cut by 4 bases and J by 2 bases, with 11 bases left in between. CDR1 and CDR2 (germline): SGHNT, YYREEE (reference sequence). This CDR3 contains 14 residues. The CDR3 DNA reads TGTGCCAGCAGCCTGGCTAGCGTCACAGATACGCAGTATTTT. It translates to CASSLASVTDTQYF.

This chain links TRBV24-1 with TRBJ1-2, with D perhaps TRBD1 (5 bases). V gave up 8 bases and J gave up 3 bases, with 15 bases separating them. The germline V gene encodes CDR1 KGHDR and CDR2 SFDVKD. The CDR3 totals 14 residues. CDR3 in DNA: TGTGCCACCAATGACCCCGGGACTTACTATGGCTACACCTTC. Amino acid sequence: CATNDPGTYYGYTF.

About this clonotype: As the CDR3 is not closed by the conserved phenylalanine or tryptophan, this likely results from a read error. The CDR3 is CASSVGSSGSTNEQYL. The CDR3 region has the DNA TGTGCCAGCAGCGTTGGGTCTAGCGGGAGTACTAATGAGCAGTACCTC. The rearrangement links TRBV9 to TRBJ2-1; TRBD2 agrees at 10 bases. The J call is in doubt because the DNA end fits TRBJ2-7 better. This CDR3 is built from 16 residues. Germline CDR1 SGDLS, CDR2 YYNGEE.

With regard to this clonotype: The junction and the germline gene differ at one end; a read error may be behind it. The V call is TRBV9, the J call TRBJ2-5, with D possibly being TRBD2 (5 bases). The CDR3 sequence is 15 residues long. CDR1 is SGDLS and CDR2 is YYNGEE in the germline V gene. The CDR3 protein is CASSVHGPGKETQCF. In DNA form, the CDR3 reads TGTGCCAGCAGCGTACACGGGCCCGGGAAGGAGACCCAGTGCTTC.

The chain couples TRBV9 to TRBJ2-1; D is unclear. This CDR3 comprises 12 residues. Germline loops: CDR1 SGDLS, CDR2 YYNGEE. Trimming took off 2 bases at V and 5 bases at J, with 5 bases between the two ends. The CDR3 here is CASSVQDNEQFF. CDR3 nucleotides: TGTGCCAGCAGCGTTCAGGACAATGAGCAGTTCTTC.

In its sample, this clonotype was seen many times. This chain connects TRBV18 to TRBJ1-1; tentatively, D is TRBD1 (5 bases). V was pared by 6 bases and J by 2 bases, with 16 bases between. The CDR3 loop spans 15 amino acids. Germline V gene data show CDR1 as KGHSH and CDR2 as LQKENI. Here the CDR3 DNA reads TGTGCCAGCTCCCTGCGGGGCGTTGTTAACACTGAAGCTTTCTTT. Translating it yields CASSLRGVVNTEAFF.

Ten or more counts support this clonotype. This sequence joins TRBV7-8 and TRBJ2-7, with 15 bases that match TRBD2. Per the germline V gene, CDR1 is SGHVS and CDR2 is FQNEAQ. Germline trimming cut 3 bases from V and 0 bases from J; bases unmatched to any gene: 12. The CDR3 sequence is 20 residues long. The CDR3 reads CASSFRVGLAGGGTSYEQYF. In nucleotides, the CDR3 is TGTGCCAGCAGCTTTCGGGTTGGACTAGCGGGAGGGGGGACCTCCTACGAGCAGTACTTC.

This clonotype was seen only a few times. The genes are TRBV6-1 and TRBJ1-6; D is ambiguous. CDR3 size: 14 residues. V lost 6 bases and J 6 bases, leaving 12 bases between the germline ends. CDR1 MNHNS and CDR2 SASEGT come from the germline V gene. CDR3 nucleotides: TGTGCCAGCAGCCCTGGATACCGTAATTCACCCCTCCACTTT. Its translation: CASSPGYRNSPLHF.

The V and J genes are TRBV7-9 and TRBJ2-3, with TRBD1 matching 8 bases. The V gene's germline CDR1 is SEHNR and CDR2 FQNEAQ (reference sequence). The CDR3 length is 16 residues. V gave up 2 bases and J gave up 4 bases; unmatched junction bases: 8. The CDR3 reads CASSLSSGGRSDTQYF. DNA for the CDR3: TGTGCCAGCAGCTTATCGTCAGGGGGCAGGTCAGATACGCAGTATTTT.

This clonotype showed up many times. The chain employs TRBV12-3 or TRBV12-4 and TRBJ2-1, with D uncertain. This CDR3 comprises 14 residues. Trimming left V 3 bases short and J 0 bases short, with 6 bases between. CDR3 coding DNA: TGTGCCAGCAGTTTCGAGTTCTCCTACAATGAGCAGTTCTTC. Translating gives CASSFEFSYNEQFF.

This clonotype was seen at least ten times. V usage is TRBV5-1 and J usage is TRBJ2-3; 14 bases fit TRBD2. J lost 2 bases, V lost 4 bases, and 6 bases had no gene match. Germline V gene data show CDR1 as SGHRS and CDR2 as YFSETQ. The length of the CDR3 is 17 residues. The CDR3 sequence: CASSPRTSGRTTDTQYF. In DNA form, the CDR3 reads TGCGCCAGCAGCCCTAGGACTAGCGGGAGGACCACAGATACGCAGTATTTT.

The gene calls are TRBV2 and TRBJ2-7, with D maybe TRBD1 (6 bases). V was trimmed by 7 bases and J by 3 bases, leaving 19 bases between them. The CDR3 runs 15 residues. CDR1 is SNHLY, CDR2 FYNNEI, per germline. The CDR3 nucleotides read TGTGCCAGCACCGGACCCGGGACACCTCACTACGAGCAGTACTTC. Translated, it gives CASTGPGTPHYEQYF.

This clonotype appeared many times. The V gene is TRBV6-2 or TRBV6-3, the J gene TRBJ2-7; no clear D gene. With 6 bases removed from V and 2 bases from J, the gap between germline ends came to 11 bases. Germline CDR1 and CDR2: MNHEY and SVGEGT. The length of the CDR3 is 13 residues. The CDR3 bases are TGTGCCAGCAGCGTCTCACCCGCCTACGAGCAGTACTTC. It specifies CASSVSPAYEQYF.

This clonotype was detected many times. This chain connects TRBV6-2 or TRBV6-3 to TRBJ2-1; the D is unclear. This CDR3 has 16 amino acids. V lost 0 bases to trimming and J lost 4 bases, with 13 bases between them. CDR1 and CDR2 (germline): MNHEY, SVGEGT. The CDR3 sequence is CASSYSASLLYNEQFF. The CDR3 bases are TGTGCCAGCAGTTACTCTGCGTCCCTACTTTACAATGAGCAGTTCTTC.

This clonotype was detected only a few times. This chain connects TRBV3-1 to TRBJ2-2; 9 bases map to TRBD1. The CDR3 sequence is 14 residues long. Germline lookup yields CDR1 LGHDT and CDR2 YNNKEL (reference sequence). V shed 6 bases, J shed 6 bases, and the junction held 5 bases outside the gene matches. CDR3 in DNA: TGTGCCAGCAGTACAGGGGGCGAAGCCGGGGAGCTGTTTTTT. Its protein is CASSTGGEAGELFF. Supplemented by reference TRBV3-1 and TRBJ2-2, the full variable domain reads DTAVSQTPKYLVTQMGNDKSIKCEQNLGHDTMYWYKQDSKKFLKIMFSYNNKELIINETVPNRFSPKSPDKAHLNLHINSLELGDSAVYFCASSTGGEAGELFFGEGSRLTVL.

There are a few counts of this clonotype. The rearrangement joins TRBV12-3 or TRBV12-4 to TRBJ2-2; 7 nucleotides match TRBD2. CDR3 length: 14 amino acids. With V trimmed by 3 bases and J by 4 bases, 2 bases remained unmatched. Here the CDR3 DNA reads TGTGCCAGCAGTTTTCCGGGAGGCACCGGGGAGCTGTTTTTT. Translated, it gives CASSFPGGTGELFF.

This clonotype was detected a few times. The chain joins TRBV27 to TRBJ2-1; 12 nucleotides match TRBD2. CDR1 is MNHEY, CDR2 SMNVEV, per germline (reference sequence). Germline trimming cut 7 bases from V and 4 bases from J; bases unmatched to any gene: 8. CDR3 length: 16 residues. This CDR3 is CASNPPGTSGYNEQFF. The CDR3 DNA follows: TGTGCCAGCAATCCACCGGGGACTAGCGGGTACAATGAGCAGTTCTTC.

A few counts support this clonotype. The CDR3 coding sequence is TGCAGTGCTAGAGCTCGACTTAAGTCAGGGGCAAACTCCTACGAGCAGTACTTC. It is translated as CSARARLKSGANSYEQYF. The genes are TRBV20-1 and TRBJ2-7; tentative D call: TRBD1 (6 bases). V lost 1 base, J lost 0 bases, and 22 bases lay in between. The CDR3 sequence is 18 residues long. Germline V gene data show CDR1 as DFQATT and CDR2 as SNEGSKA (reference sequence).